A selection of T cell receptor beta chains follows, all from one sample in a study of monozygotic twins with inflammatory bowel disease. TCRdb re-called the 5' RACE reads and gives one entry per CDR3 protein, without DNA. Recorded for this sample: fewer than 110,000 distinct CDR3 sequences. The specimen was blood. Receptors originate from a human donor with ulcerative colitis or Crohn's disease, or a healthy co-twin of an affected twin (not recorded which). Both conserved end residues are part of each CDR3. A clone size is listed for some rows: how often the clone was seen (once, few, many), or a class if it is expanded.

cdr3_length j_call clone_size v_call cdr3_aa
15 TRBJ2-6 . TRBV18 CASSPPFSGANVLTF
14 TRBJ2-5 . TRBV28 CASSLLALPETQYF
15 TRBJ2-7 . TRBV5-1 CASSPRGLAPYEQYF
16 TRBJ2-1 . TRBV11-3 CASSPYGGADVYEQFF
13 TRBJ2-2 medium-sized TRBV27 CASQSRRSGELFF
14 TRBJ2-4 . TRBV7-2 CASSLSTSENIQYF
15 TRBJ2-2 . TRBV7-2 CASSLVLAGTGELFF
13 TRBJ2-5 . TRBV12-3/TRBV12-4 CASRPGGPETQYF
13 TRBJ2-5 . TRBV7-8 CASSGTGEETQYF
12 TRBJ2-5 . TRBV28 CASSSGLVPQYF
15 TRBJ2-5 . TRBV9 CASSVGLAGGETQYF
18 TRBJ2-6 . TRBV27 CASSLSSPHRAGANVLTF
14 TRBJ2-7 . TRBV6-1 CASCLRGPHYEQYF
14 TRBJ2-3 . TRBV7-8 CASFAAGGIDTQYF
11 TRBJ2-7 . TRBV11-2 CASSPGTRSHF
16 TRBJ2-7 . TRBV7-2 CASSLVGGGAGYEQYF
14 TRBJ2-1 . TRBV24-1 CATSDPNRYNEQFF
13 TRBJ2-7 . TRBV27 CASSLLAGYEQYF
15 TRBJ2-4 . TRBV19 CASAPGQAAKNIQYF
17 TRBJ2-6 . TRBV5-4 CASSLGGTASGANVLTF
14 TRBJ2-7 . TRBV18 CASSPRDSSYEQYF
12 TRBJ2-1 . TRBV7-2 CASSSDRGSPFF
15 TRBJ1-3 . TRBV5-1 CASSPRTGPGNTIYF
16 TRBJ2-3 . TRBV20-1 CSARRGGATSTDTQYF
14 TRBJ2-3 . TRBV6-4 CASSPGQEMDTQYF
14 TRBJ2-3 . TRBV12-3/TRBV12-4 CASSLAGAGATQYF
13 TRBJ1-1 . TRBV20-1 CSALGTGNTEAFF
12 TRBJ1-2 . TRBV18 CASSGQMYGYTF
14 TRBJ1-2 . TRBV6-5 CASSSQPGRYGYTF
14 TRBJ2-7 . TRBV6-1 CASSEQGASYEQYF
15 TRBJ2-2 . TRBV20-1 CSARTGRTNTGELFF
15 TRBJ1-5 . TRBV4-3 CASRQSRGRNQPQHF
16 TRBJ2-2 . TRBV6-5 CASSYTTRLVSGELFF
13 TRBJ2-5 . TRBV6-5 CASRPGGEETQYF
15 TRBJ1-2 . TRBV5-1 CASSGMTGTGYGYTF
15 TRBJ1-1 . TRBV6-2/TRBV6-3 CASSYSRARGTEAFF
12 TRBJ2-3 . TRBV12-3/TRBV12-4 CASASATDTQYF
17 TRBJ2-3 . TRBV29-1 CSVDRVRDRGSTDTQYF
17 TRBJ2-5 . TRBV27 CASSLAGGRTAVKTQYF
16 TRBJ1-5 . TRBV6-2/TRBV6-3 CASSLDQPWREQPQHF
11 TRBJ2-1 . TRBV29-1 CSAGAYGEQFF
20 TRBJ1-1 . TRBV11-1 CASSLDSWQGALRVNTEAFF
15 TRBJ1-1 . TRBV4-3 CASRPTDRVGTEAFF